This TCR beta chain came from a study of control samples from healthy donors and cancer patients (dated by TCRdb to the early 2020s). The library was prepared using the immunoSEQ multiplex PCR assay. TCRdb limited this immuneACCESS table to in-frame rearrangements with V and J called. A share of clones is missing; checked studies link under half to unresolved V genes, and the rest is unexplained. This sample lists about 80,000 clones; 85% to 90% were detected once. The top ten hold around 5.1% of the sample. Details on this clone: Which antigen it targets is not known. The input lacks base qualities; no much larger clone sits a single base away.

From its cysteine to its phenylalanine, the CDR3 spans 14 amino acids. This entry keeps only the CDR3 DNA: 42 bases, framed from base 1. V is pared back by 3 bases and J by 7 bases, with 13 bases lying between the germline termini. The germline V gene sets CDR1 to MNHNS and CDR2 to SASEGT. The sequencing sample was made of blood. The sequence was obtained from a man aged 50-59 years in good health. The chain links TRBV6-1 with TRBJ1-5; D gene: possibly TRBD1, on 6 matching bases. The CDR3 amino acid sequence is: CASSDSGEHQPQHF. In nucleotides, the sequence is TGTGCCAGCAGTGATTCAGGGGAACACCAGCCCCAGCATTTT.